The text below deals with one T cell receptor (beta chain). The antigen it binds to is not known. No base-level quality is on record; no much larger clone is a single base apart. The cohort consisted of hundreds of healthy bone marrow donors. At the time of sampling, every cohort member was nominally healthy, though immune exposures that went unrecorded were likely present. The donor tested CMV seropositive and was one of the 289 seropositive cohort members. A peripheral blood sample was provided by each donor, and peripheral blood mononuclear cells were used for TCR beta sequencing. The Qiagen DNeasy Blood Extraction Kit was used to extract genomic DNA from the blood cell samples. The library was made by the immunoSEQ multiplex PCR assay. For the multiplex PCR, a mixture combining 60 forward primers for TCR Vbeta segments and 13 reverse primers for TCR Jbeta segments was used. Amplification of the CDR3 region of rearranged TCR beta genes was performed with a multiplex PCR assay on genomic DNA. The amplified TCR beta libraries were sequenced on the Illumina HiSeq System as 87-base-pair reads. The study's processing was this. In a later analysis, tens of millions of unique TCR beta chains were counted across the 500 to 850 repertoires, and roughly 11 million of these chains were shared by at least two donors. A nearest-neighbor algorithm error-corrected the raw reads and collapsed the reads into unique sequences, merging closely related sequences to remove PCR and sequencing errors. V, D and J gene segments were assigned by aligning CDR3 sequences to IMGT reference sequences. For a sequence to be retained, at least a six-nucleotide match to both a V gene segment and a J gene segment was required. Rearrangements were called productive when the CDR3 lacked stop codons and stayed in frame with V and J; all others were non-productive. CDR3 was defined according to IMGT convention as the region running from the second conserved V-encoded cysteine to the conserved J-encoded phenylalanine. In an earlier analysis of around 570 of the donors, sequences lacking an unambiguous match to a single V gene segment were excluded. An earlier analysis of 587 of the donors called V segments functional above 56.7% productive rearrangements and segregating when the between-donor standard deviation exceeded 5%. A statistical classification framework was developed to diagnose cytomegalovirus status using the catalog of TCR beta chain sequences. V and J gene assignment, in a later analysis, came from comparing TCR nucleotide sequences with IMGT/GENE-DB human TR gene sequences. A later analysis assigned CDR3 sequences and most-parsimonious VDJ recombination scenarios with the TCRdist pipeline. A later analysis defined each TCR beta chain by its CDR3 amino acid sequence plus V-gene family, and excluded reads lacking a unique V-gene family. In a later analysis, approximately 590 highly shared, low-generation-probability nucleotide sequences were removed to address suspected cross-contamination and a sequencing artifact. For each public chain, a later analysis derived a clonal expansion index from normalized ranks of inferred template counts within each repertoire. In a later analysis, generation probabilities were computed with a VDJ recombination model fitted to out-of-frame rearrangements, and the resulting probabilities were checked against IGoR. In a later analysis, TCR-TCR, TCR-HLA and TCR-CMV co-occurrence was scored with hypergeometric tests, and a repertoire-size bias correction was applied to TCR pairs. False discovery rates were estimated in a later analysis by permuting HLA or CMV assignments 20 times. In a later analysis, co-occurring TCRs were grouped using DBSCAN, with TCRdist sequence similarity added in when clustering inside HLA-allele-positive subsets. Repertoires with fewer than 30,000 or more than 120,000 public chains were left out of co-occurrence clustering, as were four to six repertoires with anomalous nucleotide sharing. The table comes from immuneACCESS by way of TCRdb, which keeps in-frame sequences with V and J called. Part of the clones is missing from these tables; in studies checked, under half for an unresolved V gene and the rest for unknown reasons. The D gene and trimming were derived from the DNA, and the V and J assignments and clone size from that table. The sample includes over 120,000 clones, with about 80% observed a single time. About 2.4% of the sample belongs to the ten largest clones.

This specimen comes from a study of cytomegalovirus exposure and HLA in healthy donors (dated by TCRdb to 2016 to 2017). Broadly, across the study: According to an earlier analysis of 587 of the donors, about 190 million T cells yielded 90 million to 130 million unique TCR beta sequences and 276 Gb of sequence data. In an earlier analysis of 587 of the donors, high-throughput TCR beta sequencing was used to judge whether each TCR beta V gene segment behaved as functional or pseudogenic. All discovery cohort repertoires had been generated using a single sequencing platform. To predict cytomegalovirus infection status, the study brought together high-throughput TCR immunosequencing, statistical association of individual TCRs with disease status, and machine learning. The number of donors typed differed by locus, with roughly 620-640 for A, B, C, DRB1 and DQB1, 522 for DQA1, nearly 610 for DPA1, and some 440 for DPB1. The study used immunosequencing to profile the T cell repertoires of several hundred subjects and linked those repertoires to cytomegalovirus serostatus. HLA typing covered class I and class II loci at four-digit resolution. Across 300 to 500 genotyped donors of the cohort, an average of about 240,000 unique TCR beta nucleotide sequences per donor were sequenced, and about a sixth of those sequences were non-productive. The later analysis used no new phenotypic data to find candidate immune exposures, relying instead on TCR beta sequences and their occurrence across donors. The study was designed to test whether signatures of past pathogen exposure could be identified by cataloging public T cell receptors. Roughly 300 gigabases of sequencing data and tens of millions of unique TCR sequences made up an early release that covered some 640 HLA-typed donors. A later genetic analysis used genome-wide SNP genotypes for about three fifths of the roughly 700 donors, treating that subset as a discovery cohort. Along with the 666-subject first cohort, a separate validation cohort of 120 different subjects was used. Four or five DR-DQ haplotypes were treated as single units for association and clustering because of strong linkage in the cohort. Alongside the repertoire data, information on donor age, sex, ethnicity and CMV serostatus was compiled. Of the approximately 400 genotyped donors, over 65% fell in the genetic ancestry cluster associated with self-reported Caucasian donors. A later analysis re-analyzed previously published TCR beta repertoires from about 730 donors and added high-resolution HLA genotyping to study TCR occurrence patterns.

From the cysteine through the phenylalanine, the CDR3 covers 14 amino acids. The sequence is cut down to CDR3 DNA, 42 bases in frame from base 1. V is trimmed back by 6 bases and J by 0 bases, and the junction contains 5 bases that no gene match accounts for. The germline V gene encodes CDR1 SQVTM and CDR2 ANQGSEA. Broad study findings and their caveats: When HLA alleles, especially DR and DQ, strongly co-occurred, TCR associations were difficult to assign to individual alleles. According to a later analysis, most CMV-associated TCR beta chains appeared to be HLA-restricted, and the HLA associations seemed to be driven largely by CMV exposure. A further reported finding was that TCR beta sequences accurately predicted the HLA-A and HLA-B alleles for most subjects in the first cohort. Most TCR sequences were observed very rarely across donors, whereas some public TCRs were present in many individuals. In a later analysis, 15,000 to 20,000 TCR beta sequences were associated with specific HLA alleles at a false discovery rate of 0.05. The authors suggested that the approach could potentially be extended to other disease states and immunological phenotypes. In a later genetic analysis, fewer N-insertions in productive TCRs were reported among donors in an Asian-associated ancestry cluster than the roughly 700-donor mean. The sequencing pipeline was judged likely to have produced a cluster of highly shared sequence variants as a technical artifact. The only immune exposure information available for the cohort was CMV serostatus. Because HLA typing was unavailable for some donors at each locus, only the typed subset was used in association tests. Several of the top co-occurrence clusters appeared to be linked to parvovirus B19, influenza, CMV and Epstein-Barr virus, according to a later analysis. Compared with equally common non-associated chains, HLA-associated TCR beta chains in a later analysis were more clonally expanded and had lower generation probabilities. In this cohort, only TCR beta chains were sequenced, and detectable features were limited by the absence of alpha or paired-chain data. Because counts were too low, seventeen rarely observed V segments, including chromosome 9 orphons, were excluded from the earlier analysis of about 500 of the donors. The presence/absence analyses assumed that sequencing depth was roughly uniform across donors, and that assumption may not be true. Some IMGT-functional V segments, including TRBV6-2 and TRBV6-3, could not be distinguished by the 87-base-pair reads and were therefore excluded. V-gene and J-gene trimming of TCR beta chains was associated with a missense DCLRE1C variant in a later genetic analysis, and the association was replicated in an independent cohort. Linkage disequilibrium might explain the correlated functional status among segregating V segments, but an unknown experimental factor could not be excluded. Broadly in line with IMGT annotations, most TCR beta V segments showed up in productive rearrangements about 87% or about 30% of the time in an earlier analysis of 450 to 600 of the donors. Cytomegalovirus status was reported to be diagnosed by the classifier with high specificity and sensitivity in both the original and validation cohorts. A total of fewer than 200 TCR beta chains were listed by the study as associated with cytomegalovirus. In vitro tests confirmed that a few of the cytomegalovirus-associated TCR beta chains recognize cytomegalovirus antigens. In a later analysis, TCR association rates were found to vary across HLA loci, with the most associated TCRs seen for DRB1 alleles and the fewest for HLA-C alleles.

Sequencing input: PBMCs. The sequence joins TRBV29-1 to TRBJ1-3; TRBD1 lines up with 7 middle nucleotides. The sequence came from a woman aged 18-35 years in good health and CMV-seropositive. The CDR3 sequence is CSVMTGSSGNTIYF. The DNA sequence is TGCAGCGTCATGACAGGGTCCTCTGGAAACACCATATATTTT. The CDR3, completed at both ends by the reference TRBV29-1 and TRBJ1-3 genes, gives the full variable domain SAVISQKPSRDICQRGTSLTIQCQVDSQVTMMFWYRQQPGQSLTLIATANQGSEATYESGFVIDKFPISRPNLTFSTLTVSNMSPEDSSIYLCSVMTGSSGNTIYFGEGSWLTVV.